Below, one T cell receptor (beta chain) is given with its context. This clonotype was seen a handful of times. What this receptor recognizes is not known. No qualities accompany the bases; no much larger clone lies one base away. The sample belongs to a study of T-cell reconstitution after alpha-beta-depleted transplantation in children (dated by TCRdb to 2016 to 2018). The study in broad terms: T-cell immune reconstitution after TCRalphabeta/CD19-depleted allogeneic hematopoietic cell transplantation in children was quantitatively tracked in the study by means of TCR repertoire profiling.

The method was PCR. Sequenced using an Illumina HiSeq 2500. TCR library preparation used molecular barcoding, with unique molecular identifiers applied to normalize quantification of the TCRbeta repertoire. The public reads were run again by TCRdb, first through fastp at Q25 and then through MiXCR, and only productive beta chains were kept. Each entry merges the rows of one CDR3 protein and shows their most common DNA and genes. Recorded for this sample are fewer than 550,000 distinct CDR3 sequences; approximately 10% of them occurred a single time. Less than 15% of the sample is held by the ten biggest clonotypes. This specimen's treatment or condition label, interpreted: allogeneic hematopoietic cell transplantation with graft depleted of TCRalphabeta T cells and CD19 B cells. The transplant recipients were children given TCRalphabeta/CD19-depleted allogeneic hematopoietic cell grafts. The V end loses 5 bases and the J end loses 5 bases, and a stretch of 21 bases separates them. In the germline V gene (reference sequence), CDR1 corresponds to DFQATT and CDR2 to SNEGSKA. Its CDR3 holds 15 amino acids, cysteine through phenylalanine. The retained sequence is limited to the CDR3, 45 bases, with the frame set at the first base.

What the study reported, not specific to this receptor: About two months after transplant, the apparently early recovery of alphabetaT-cell counts reportedly depended on just several hundred clones that had expanded rapidly and came from non-depleted graft cells. In some patients, the high TCRbeta diversity seen at day 60 was put down to recipient T cells and intrathymic progenitors that had survived conditioning. Over the following months the frequencies of hyperexpanded clones went down, and after one year T-cell counts and TCRbeta diversity were mostly credited to newly produced T cells.

The V and J segments used are TRBV20-1 and TRBJ1-2; confidence is insufficient to name the D gene. This specimen consisted of PBMCs, mostly from graft donor cells, obtained 180 days after TCRalphabeta/CD19-depleted stem cell transplant. This sequence originates from a female patient aged 2-9 years who had a stem cell transplant for aplastic anemia, so the T cells may come from the graft donor. The CDR3 loop reads CSASDTAFRVYGYTF. The bases are TGCAGTGCTTCAGATACGGCGTTTCGTGTTTATGGCTACACCTTC.